This TCR beta chain was recovered during a study of T cells after yellow fever vaccination. This clonotype showed up many times. They built TCR cDNA with 5'RACE template switching, a step that put in a universal primer site and UMIs. TCRdb processed the 5' RACE reads anew with MiXCR; each CDR3 protein has one entry. The table shows about 74,000 distinct CDR3 sequences, with roughly 7.4% occurring only once. The clonotype was recovered from a man aged 18 to 29 who received the YFV17D yellow fever vaccine. The sample here was CD8+ T cells sorted from PBMCs, taken more than 4 days after the first yellow fever vaccination.

CDR3 in DNA: TGCGCCAGCAGTGAGGAGGGACAGGGAGTAATTTTGGGGAGCACTGAAGCTTTCTTT. Residues: CASSEEGQGVILGSTEAFF. J is TRBJ1-1 and V is TRBV10-2; TRBD1 matches at 9 bases. The CDR3 sequence is 19 residues long. Per the germline V gene, CDR1 is WSHSY and CDR2 is SAAADI. The V gene end was trimmed by 2 bases and the J gene end by 4 bases; junction bases not matched to a gene: 17.